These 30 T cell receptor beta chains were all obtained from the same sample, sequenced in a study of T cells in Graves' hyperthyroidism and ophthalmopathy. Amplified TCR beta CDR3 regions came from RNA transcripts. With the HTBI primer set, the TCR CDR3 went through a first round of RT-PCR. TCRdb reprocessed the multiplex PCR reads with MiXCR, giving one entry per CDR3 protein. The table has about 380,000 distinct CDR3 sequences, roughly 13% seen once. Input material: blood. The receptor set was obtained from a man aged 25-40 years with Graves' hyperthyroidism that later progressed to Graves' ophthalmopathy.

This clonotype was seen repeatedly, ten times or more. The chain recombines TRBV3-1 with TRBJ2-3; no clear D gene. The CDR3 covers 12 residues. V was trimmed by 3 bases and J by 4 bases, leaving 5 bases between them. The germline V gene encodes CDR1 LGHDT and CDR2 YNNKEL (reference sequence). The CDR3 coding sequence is TGTGCCAGCAGCCAGGGATCAGATACGCAGTATTTT. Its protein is CASSQGSDTQYF.

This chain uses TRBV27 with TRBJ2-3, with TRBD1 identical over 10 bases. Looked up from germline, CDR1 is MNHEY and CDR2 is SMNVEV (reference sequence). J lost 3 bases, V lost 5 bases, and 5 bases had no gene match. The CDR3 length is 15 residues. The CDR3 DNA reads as TGTGCCAGCAGTGTGGGACAGGGGAGAACAGATACGCAGTATTTT. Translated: CASSVGQGRTDTQYF.

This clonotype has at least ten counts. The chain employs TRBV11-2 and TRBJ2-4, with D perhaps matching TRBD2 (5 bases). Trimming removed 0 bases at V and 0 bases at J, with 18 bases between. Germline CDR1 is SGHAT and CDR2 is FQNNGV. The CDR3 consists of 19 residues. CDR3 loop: CASSLDSGLLRLAKNIQYF. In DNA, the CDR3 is TGTGCCAGCAGCTTAGATTCTGGACTCCTTAGGCTAGCCAAAAACATTCAGTACTTC.

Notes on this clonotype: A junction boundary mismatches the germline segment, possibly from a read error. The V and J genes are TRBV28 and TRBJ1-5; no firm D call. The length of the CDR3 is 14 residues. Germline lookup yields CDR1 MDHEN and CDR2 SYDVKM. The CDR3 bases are TGTGCCGCCTCAGCAGCGGGGAGCAATCGGCCCCAGCATTTT. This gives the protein CAASAAGSNRPQHF.

CDR3 sequence reads: CASSFGQTRDGYTF. The CDR3 DNA follows: TGTGCCAGCAGTTTCGGACAAACGAGGGATGGCTACACCTTC. The chain uses TRBV27 and TRBJ1-2, with D perhaps matching TRBD1 (5 bases). Trimming pared 3 bases from V and 6 bases from J, leaving 14 bases between. This CDR3 region has 14 residues. The germline V gene encodes CDR1 MNHEY and CDR2 SMNVEV (reference sequence).

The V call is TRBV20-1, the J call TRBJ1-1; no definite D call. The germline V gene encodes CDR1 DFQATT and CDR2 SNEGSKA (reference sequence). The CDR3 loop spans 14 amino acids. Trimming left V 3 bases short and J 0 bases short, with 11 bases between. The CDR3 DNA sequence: TGCAGTGCTAGGGAAGATTATATGAACACTGAAGCTTTCTTT. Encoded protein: CSAREDYMNTEAFF.

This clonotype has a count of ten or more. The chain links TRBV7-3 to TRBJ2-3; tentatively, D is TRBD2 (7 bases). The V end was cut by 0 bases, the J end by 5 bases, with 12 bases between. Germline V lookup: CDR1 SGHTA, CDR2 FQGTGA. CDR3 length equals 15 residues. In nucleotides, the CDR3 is TGTGCCAGCAGCTTAACGGGGGGGGCAGTAGATACGCAGTATTTT. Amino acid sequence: CASSLTGGAVDTQYF.

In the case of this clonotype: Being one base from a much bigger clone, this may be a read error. CDR3 nucleotide sequence: TGTGCCGGCAGCGTAGGAGGATCCGGAGTTCCACCCCTCCACTTT. Translation gives CAGSVGGSGVPPLHF. The chain is built from TRBV9 and TRBJ1-6; D gene ambiguous. CDR3 length equals 15 residues. The germline V gene has CDR1 SGDLS and CDR2 YYNGEE.

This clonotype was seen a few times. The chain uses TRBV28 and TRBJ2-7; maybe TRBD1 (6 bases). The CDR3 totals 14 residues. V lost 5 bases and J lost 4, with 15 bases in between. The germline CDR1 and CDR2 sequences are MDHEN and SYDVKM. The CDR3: CASSLTGRYYEQYF. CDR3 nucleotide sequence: TGTGCCAGCAGTCTTACAGGGAGATATTACGAGCAGTACTTC.

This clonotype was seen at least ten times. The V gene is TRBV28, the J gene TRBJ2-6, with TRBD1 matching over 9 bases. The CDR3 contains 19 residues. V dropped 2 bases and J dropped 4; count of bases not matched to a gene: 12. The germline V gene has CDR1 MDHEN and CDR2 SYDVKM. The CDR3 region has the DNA TGTGCCAGCAGTTTAAGGGGGACCCGACAGGGGGAGGGGGCCAACGTCCTGACTTTC. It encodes CASSLRGTRQGEGANVLTF.

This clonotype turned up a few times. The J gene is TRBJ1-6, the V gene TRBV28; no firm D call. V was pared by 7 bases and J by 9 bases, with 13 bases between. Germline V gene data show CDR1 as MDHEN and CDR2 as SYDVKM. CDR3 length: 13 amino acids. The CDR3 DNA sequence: TGTGCCAGCAAAAATATCCAGGTTTCACCCCTCCACTTT. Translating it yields CASKNIQVSPLHF.

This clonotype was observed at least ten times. CDR3 sequence: CASSFWGGGTDTQYF. The CDR3 DNA follows: TGTGCCAGCAGCTTCTGGGGGGGGGGCACAGATACGCAGTATTTT. The chain carries TRBV7-3 and TRBJ2-3; 7 bases are shared with TRBD2. Per germline, CDR1 SGHTA and CDR2 FQGTGA. V lost 3 bases and J lost 1; bases outside the gene matches: 4. The CDR3 is 15 residues long.

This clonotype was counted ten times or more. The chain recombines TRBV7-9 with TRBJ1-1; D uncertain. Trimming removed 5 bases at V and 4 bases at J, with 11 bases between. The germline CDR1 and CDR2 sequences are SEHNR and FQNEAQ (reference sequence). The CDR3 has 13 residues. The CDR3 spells CASSQISPTEAFF. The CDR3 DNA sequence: TGTGCCAGCAGCCAGATAAGCCCCACTGAAGCTTTCTTT.

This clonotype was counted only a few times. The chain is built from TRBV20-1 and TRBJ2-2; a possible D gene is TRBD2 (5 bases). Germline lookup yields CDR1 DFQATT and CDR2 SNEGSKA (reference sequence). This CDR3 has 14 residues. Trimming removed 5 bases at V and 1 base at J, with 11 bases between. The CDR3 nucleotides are TGCAGTGCTCCACTCGGAGGGAACACCGGGGAGCTGTTTTTT. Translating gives CSAPLGGNTGELFF.

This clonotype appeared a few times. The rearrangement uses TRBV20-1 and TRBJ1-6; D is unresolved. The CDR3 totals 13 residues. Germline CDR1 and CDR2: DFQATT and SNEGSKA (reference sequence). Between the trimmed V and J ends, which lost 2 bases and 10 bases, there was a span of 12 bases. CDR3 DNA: TGCAGTGCTAGATCTCGTGGCCGGTCACCCCTCCACTTT. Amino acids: CSARSRGRSPLHF.

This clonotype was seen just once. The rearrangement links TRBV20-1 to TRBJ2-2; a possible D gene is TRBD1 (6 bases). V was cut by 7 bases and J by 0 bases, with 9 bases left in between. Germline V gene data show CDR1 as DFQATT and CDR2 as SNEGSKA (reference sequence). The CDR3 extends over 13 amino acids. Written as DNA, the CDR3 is TGCAGTGGAGGGGGAACGAACACCGGGGAGCTGTTTTTT. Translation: CSGGGTNTGELFF.

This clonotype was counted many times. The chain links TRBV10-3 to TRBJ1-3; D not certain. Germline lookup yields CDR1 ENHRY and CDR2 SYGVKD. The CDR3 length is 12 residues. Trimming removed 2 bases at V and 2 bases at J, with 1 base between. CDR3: CAISEAGNTIYF. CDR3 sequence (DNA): TGTGCCATCAGTGAGGCTGGAAACACCATATATTTT.

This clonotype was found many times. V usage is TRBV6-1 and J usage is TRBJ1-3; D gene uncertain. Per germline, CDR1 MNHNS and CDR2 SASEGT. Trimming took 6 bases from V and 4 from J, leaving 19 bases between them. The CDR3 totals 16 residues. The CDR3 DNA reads TGTGCCAGCAGGCCTCCGACCCACATAGGAGGAAACACCATATATTTT. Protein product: CASRPPTHIGGNTIYF.

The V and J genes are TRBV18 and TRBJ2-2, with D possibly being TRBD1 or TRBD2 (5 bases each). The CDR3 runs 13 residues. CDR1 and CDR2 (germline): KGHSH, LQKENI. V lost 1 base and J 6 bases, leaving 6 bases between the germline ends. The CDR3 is CASSPQGPGELFF. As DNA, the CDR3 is TGTGCCAGCTCACCACAGGGACCCGGGGAGCTGTTTTTT.

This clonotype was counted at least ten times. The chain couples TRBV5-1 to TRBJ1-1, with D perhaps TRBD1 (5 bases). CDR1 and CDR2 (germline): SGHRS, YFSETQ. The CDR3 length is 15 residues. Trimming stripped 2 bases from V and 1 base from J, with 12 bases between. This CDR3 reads CASSFLSGQNTEAFF. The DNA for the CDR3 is TGCGCCAGCAGCTTTCTGTCCGGACAGAACACTGAAGCTTTCTTT.

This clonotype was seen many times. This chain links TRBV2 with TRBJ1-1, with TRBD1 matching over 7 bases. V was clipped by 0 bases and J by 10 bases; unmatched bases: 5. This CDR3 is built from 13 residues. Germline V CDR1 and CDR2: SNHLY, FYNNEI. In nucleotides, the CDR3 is TGTGCCAGCAGTGAAGCGAGACAGGGCTTAGCTTTCTTT. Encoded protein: CASSEARQGLAFF.

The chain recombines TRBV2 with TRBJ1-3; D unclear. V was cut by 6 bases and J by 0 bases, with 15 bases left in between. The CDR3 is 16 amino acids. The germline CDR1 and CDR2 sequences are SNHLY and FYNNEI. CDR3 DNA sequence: TGTGCCAGCAGGCGCAGCCTTCACAGCTCTGGAAACACCATATATTTT. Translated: CASRRSLHSSGNTIYF.

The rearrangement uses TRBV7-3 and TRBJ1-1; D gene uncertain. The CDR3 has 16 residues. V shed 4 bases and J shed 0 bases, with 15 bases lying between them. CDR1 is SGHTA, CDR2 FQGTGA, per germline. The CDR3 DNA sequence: TGTGCCAGCAGCTCCCCATGGTTCTTGGTGAACACTGAAGCTTTCTTT. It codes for CASSSPWFLVNTEAFF.

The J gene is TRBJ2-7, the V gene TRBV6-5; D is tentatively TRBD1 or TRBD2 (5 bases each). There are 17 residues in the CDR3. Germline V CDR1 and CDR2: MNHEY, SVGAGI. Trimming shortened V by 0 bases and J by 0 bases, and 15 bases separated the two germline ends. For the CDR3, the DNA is TGTGCCAGCAGTTACTCAGGGGACGGACCGATCTCCTACGAGCAGTACTTC. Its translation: CASSYSGDGPISYEQYF.

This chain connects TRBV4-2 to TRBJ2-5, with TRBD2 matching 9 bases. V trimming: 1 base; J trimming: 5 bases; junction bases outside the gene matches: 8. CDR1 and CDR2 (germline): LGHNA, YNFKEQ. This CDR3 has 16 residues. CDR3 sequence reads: CASSQAAGGPWETQYF. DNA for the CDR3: TGTGCCAGCAGCCAAGCAGCGGGGGGACCATGGGAGACCCAGTACTTC.

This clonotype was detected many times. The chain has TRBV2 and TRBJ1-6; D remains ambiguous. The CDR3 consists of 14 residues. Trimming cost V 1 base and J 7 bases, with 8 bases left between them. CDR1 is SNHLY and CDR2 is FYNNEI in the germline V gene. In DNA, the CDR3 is TGTGCCAGCAGTGAAGTCGACCGGAATTCACCCCTCCACTTT. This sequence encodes CASSEVDRNSPLHF.

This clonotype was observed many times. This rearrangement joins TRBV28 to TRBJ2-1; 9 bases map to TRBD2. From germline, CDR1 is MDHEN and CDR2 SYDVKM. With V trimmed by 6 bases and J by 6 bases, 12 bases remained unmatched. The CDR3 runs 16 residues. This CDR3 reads CASRVGVAGVGNEQFF. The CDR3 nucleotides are TGTGCCAGCAGAGTAGGGGTAGCGGGGGTCGGCAATGAGCAGTTCTTC.

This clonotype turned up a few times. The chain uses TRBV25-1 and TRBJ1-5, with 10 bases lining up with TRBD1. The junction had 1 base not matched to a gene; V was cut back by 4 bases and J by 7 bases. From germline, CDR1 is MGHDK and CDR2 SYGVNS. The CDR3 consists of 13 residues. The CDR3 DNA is TGTGCCAGCAGTGTGACAGGGGGCCAGCCCCAGCATTTT. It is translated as CASSVTGGQPQHF.

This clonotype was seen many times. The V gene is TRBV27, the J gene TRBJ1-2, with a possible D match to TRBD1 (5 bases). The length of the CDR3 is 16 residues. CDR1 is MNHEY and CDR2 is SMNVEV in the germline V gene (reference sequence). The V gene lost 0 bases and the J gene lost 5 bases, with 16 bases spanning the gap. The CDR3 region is CASSLSGRGYPYGYTF. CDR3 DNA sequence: TGTGCCAGCAGTTTATCGGGTAGGGGATACCCATATGGCTACACCTTC.

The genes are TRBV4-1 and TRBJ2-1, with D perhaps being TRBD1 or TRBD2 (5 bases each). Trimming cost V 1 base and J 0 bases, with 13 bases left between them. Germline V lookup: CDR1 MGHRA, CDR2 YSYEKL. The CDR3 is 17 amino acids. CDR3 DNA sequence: TGCGCCAGCAGCCAAGTCGGGCGAGGGACCTCCTACAATGAGCAGTTCTTC. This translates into CASSQVGRGTSYNEQFF.